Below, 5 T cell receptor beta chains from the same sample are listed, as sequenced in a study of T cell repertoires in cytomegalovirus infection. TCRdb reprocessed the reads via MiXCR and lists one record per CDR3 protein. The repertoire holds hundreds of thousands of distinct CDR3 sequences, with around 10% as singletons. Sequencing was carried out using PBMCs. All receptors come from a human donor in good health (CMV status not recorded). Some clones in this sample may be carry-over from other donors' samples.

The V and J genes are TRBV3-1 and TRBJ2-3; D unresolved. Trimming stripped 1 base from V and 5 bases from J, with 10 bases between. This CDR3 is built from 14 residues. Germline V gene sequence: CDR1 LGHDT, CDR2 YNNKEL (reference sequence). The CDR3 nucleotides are TGTGCCAGCAGCCAAGGCCCAAATGAAGATACGCAGTATTTT. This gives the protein CASSQGPNEDTQYF.

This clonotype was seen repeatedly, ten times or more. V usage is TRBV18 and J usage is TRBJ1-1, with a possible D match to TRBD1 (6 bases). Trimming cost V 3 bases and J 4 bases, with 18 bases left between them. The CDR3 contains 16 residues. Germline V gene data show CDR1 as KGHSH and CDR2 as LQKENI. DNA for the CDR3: TGTGCCAGCTCACCCCTTTTGGAGGGCAGGGGCACTGAAGCTTTCTTT. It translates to CASSPLLEGRGTEAFF.

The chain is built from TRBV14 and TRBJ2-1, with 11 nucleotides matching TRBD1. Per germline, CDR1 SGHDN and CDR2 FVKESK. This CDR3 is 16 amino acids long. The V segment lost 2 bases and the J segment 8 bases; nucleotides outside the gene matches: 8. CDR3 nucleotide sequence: TGTGCCAGCAGCCAAAGGGGGGACAGGGGGGTGTATGAGCAGTTCTTC. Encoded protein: CASSQRGDRGVYEQFF.

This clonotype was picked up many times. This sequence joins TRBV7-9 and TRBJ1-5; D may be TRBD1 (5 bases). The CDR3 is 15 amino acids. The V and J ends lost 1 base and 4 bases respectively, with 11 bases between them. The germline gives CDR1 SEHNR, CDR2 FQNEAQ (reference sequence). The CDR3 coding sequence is TGTGCCAGCAGCTTAGGGGGGTTGGGTAATCAGCCCCAGCATTTT. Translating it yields CASSLGGLGNQPQHF.

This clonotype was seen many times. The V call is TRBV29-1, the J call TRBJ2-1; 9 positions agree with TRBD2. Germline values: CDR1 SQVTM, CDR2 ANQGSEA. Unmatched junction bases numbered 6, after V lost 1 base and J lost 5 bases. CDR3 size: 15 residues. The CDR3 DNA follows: TGCAGCGTTGAAGGGCGGCGGGGGGGTAACAATGAGCAGTTCTTC. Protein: CSVEGRRGGNNEQFF.